What follows are 9 T cell receptor beta chains derived from one specimen sequenced in a study of metastatic and nonmetastatic thyroid tumors (dated by TCRdb to about 2020). The receptor library was made with PCR. The instrument was an Illumina HiSeq 4000. TCRdb took the public reads, trimmed them with fastp at Q25, ran MiXCR for clone calling and kept in-frame beta chains. In this sample the table shows over 35,000 clones, about a sixth of which occur a single time. Around a tenth of the sample belongs to the ten largest clones. No patient had received any treatment before thyroid surgery. Source material: tumor tissue. The receptors were sampled from a female donor with papillary thyroid cancer or a benign thyroid nodule (not recorded which). Some clones in this sample may be carry-over from other donors' samples.

This clone was counted at least ten times. The chain is built from TRBV20-1 and TRBJ2-1, with 16 bases lining up with TRBD2. Unmatched junction bases numbered 11, after V lost 2 bases and J lost 4 bases. CDR1 is DFQATT, CDR2 SNEGSKA, per germline (reference sequence). This CDR3 contains 19 residues. The chain's CDR3 is CSARIMGLAGGPGYNEQFF. The CDR3 coding sequence is TGCAGTGCTAGAATCATGGGACTAGCGGGAGGGCCTGGATACAATGAGCAGTTCTTC.

Many counts were recorded for this clone. This chain joins TRBV20-1 and TRBJ1-4; unclear D gene. Trimming took 6 bases from V and 11 from J, leaving 25 bases between them. The CDR3 totals 15 residues. The germline CDR1 and CDR2 sequences are DFQATT and SNEGSKA (reference sequence). In nucleotides, the CDR3 is TGCAGTGCCGAGGAAGAGAACCCGGCGGTAGCGAAACTGTTTTTT. Residues: CSAEEENPAVAKLFF.

This clone occurred many times. The chain carries TRBV20-1 and TRBJ2-7; D may be TRBD2 (5 bases). The CDR3 is 14 amino acids. Deletions cut 6 bases from V and 2 bases from J, with 17 bases between. In germline, CDR1 is DFQATT, CDR2 SNEGSKA (reference sequence). CDR3 region: CSARPGTLTYEQYF. The DNA of the CDR3 is TGCAGTGCCCGGCCGGGAACCCTAACCTACGAGCAGTACTTC.

Ten or more counts support this clone. V usage is TRBV5-4 and J usage is TRBJ2-3, with D perhaps matching TRBD2 (6 bases). The ends were cut back, 2 bases at V and 3 bases at J, with 10 bases in the middle. Per the germline V gene, CDR1 is SGHNT and CDR2 is YYREEE (reference sequence). The CDR3 is made up of 14 amino acids. The CDR3 sequence is CASSLTGSTDTQYF. CDR3 nucleotide sequence: TGTGCCAGCAGCTTAACCGGGAGTACAGATACGCAGTATTTT.

The CDR3 nucleotides read TGTGCCAGCAGGACCTTGACAGGGATCTACGAGCAGTACTTC. Its translation is CASRTLTGIYEQYF. The chain carries TRBV6-4 and TRBJ2-7, with 7 bases identical to TRBD1. Germline lookup yields CDR1 MRHNA and CDR2 SNTAGT. There are 14 residues in the CDR3. Germline trimming cut 6 bases from V and 3 bases from J; bases unmatched to any gene: 8.

This clone was detected many times. The V call is TRBV11-2, the J call TRBJ1-6; D gene uncertain. Germline lookup yields CDR1 SGHAT and CDR2 FQNNGV. The CDR3 has 13 residues. With 0 bases removed from V and 13 bases from J, the gap between germline ends came to 10 bases. The CDR3 sequence: CASSLERSSPLHF. CDR3 nucleotides: TGTGCCAGCAGCTTAGAAAGGTCCTCGCCCCTCCACTTT.

This clone appeared many times. This chain connects TRBV5-1 to TRBJ2-1; 8 bases agree with TRBD2. V lost 6 bases, J lost 6 bases, and 14 bases stayed unmatched. The CDR3 is made up of 16 amino acids. Germline V gives CDR1 SGHRS, CDR2 YFSETQ. CDR3 nucleotide sequence: TGCGCCAGCACTCCAATAGCGGGATCCGGGCCCAATGAGCAGTTCTTC. It yields the protein CASTPIAGSGPNEQFF.

This clone was seen a few times. The rearrangement links TRBV29-1 to TRBJ2-3, with a weak D call TRBD2 (5 bases). Germline assignment: CDR1 SQVTM and CDR2 ANQGSEA. V lost 7 bases and J lost 3, with 14 bases in between. This CDR3 is built from 13 residues. Here the CDR3 reads CSAYSGNTDTQYF. The DNA for the CDR3 is TGCAGCGCCTACAGCGGAAATACAGATACGCAGTATTTT.

This clone has at least ten counts. The V and J genes are TRBV28 and TRBJ1-2; D uncertain. The V and J ends lost 11 bases and 4 bases respectively, with 23 bases between them. The germline V gene has CDR1 MDHEN and CDR2 SYDVKM. The length of the CDR3 is 15 residues. As DNA, the CDR3 is TGTGCCTGCACCCCAGCGGGCTCTTTGGGCTATGGCTACACCTTC. Its protein is CACTPAGSLGYGYTF.